Listed here are 26 T cell receptor beta chains from one sample, sequenced in a study of blood T cell repertoires in COVID-19. Libraries were prepared by immunoSEQ multiplex PCR; TCRdb keeps only in-frame clonotypes and omits some of them. Here the sample spans 250,000 to 300,000 clones, approximately 81% being singletons. The sample consisted of peripheral blood. Source of these receptors: a woman in her fifties or sixties with active or convalescent COVID-19.

This rearrangement joins TRBV6-1 to TRBJ1-5; D gene unclear. Germline CDR1 is MNHNS and CDR2 is SASEGT. V lost 2 bases to trimming and J lost 3 bases, with 11 bases between them. The CDR3 runs to 15 residues. DNA of the CDR3: TGTGCCAGCAGTGAAAGGAGTGGATACAATCAGCCCCAGCATTTT. This codes for CASSERSGYNQPQHF.

The rearrangement uses TRBV7-3 and TRBJ2-1; possible D gene TRBD2, 6 bases. V was shortened by 5 bases and J by 0 bases, with 11 bases between the two germline ends. The CDR3 totals 15 residues. The germline CDR1 and CDR2 sequences are SGHTA and FQGTGA. In DNA, the CDR3 is TGTGCCAGCAGCCCTCTGACTAGCTCCTACAATGAGCAGTTCTTC. Translation gives CASSPLTSSYNEQFF. Supplemented by reference TRBV7-3 and TRBJ2-1, the full variable domain reads GAGVSQTPSNKVTEKGKYVELRCDPISGHTALYWYRQSLGQGPEFLIYFQGTGAADDSGLPNDRFFAVRPEGSVSTLKIQRTERGDSAVYLCASSPLTSSYNEQFFGPGTRLTVL.

The chain carries TRBV7-2 and TRBJ1-1, with D perhaps matching TRBD1 (6 bases). This CDR3 is built from 15 residues. V lost 5 bases and J 0 bases, leaving 13 bases between the germline ends. CDR1 is SGHTA and CDR2 is FQGNSA in the germline V gene. The CDR3: CASSMLTGLNTEAFF. The CDR3 DNA reads as TGTGCCAGCAGCATGTTGACAGGTCTGAACACTGAAGCTTTCTTT.

In its sample, this clone was seen a few times. The gene calls are TRBV7-9 and TRBJ1-2, with 8 bases that match TRBD1. From germline, CDR1 is SEHNR and CDR2 FQNEAQ (reference sequence). The CDR3 length is 15 residues. Trimming cost V 5 bases and J 7 bases; bases outside gene matches: 12. CDR3 region: CASSTQGERAGGYTF. The DNA for the CDR3 is TGTGCCAGCAGCACACAGGGGGAACGAGCCGGTGGCTACACCTTC.

The V call is TRBV7-2, the J call TRBJ2-2, with 10 nucleotides matching TRBD1. CDR1 and CDR2 from the germline V gene are SGHTA and FQGNSA. V lost 5 bases and J lost 7; bases outside the gene matches: 4. The CDR3 totals 14 residues. As DNA, the CDR3 is TGTGCCAGCAGCCCGACAGGGGGCCTCGGGGAGCTGTTTTTT. This translates into CASSPTGGLGELFF.

The V call is TRBV6-1, the J call TRBJ1-5; tentatively, D is TRBD1 (5 bases). Trimming left V 3 bases short and J 1 base short, with 10 bases between. Germline V gene lookup returns CDR1 MNHNS and CDR2 SASEGT. The CDR3 is 15 amino acids. This CDR3 reads CASSDSRASNQPQHF. The CDR3 DNA sequence: TGTGCCAGCAGTGATAGCAGGGCCAGCAATCAGCCCCAGCATTTT.

The CDR3 spells CAWASGNTGELFF. In nucleotides, the CDR3 is TGTGCCTGGGCGTCGGGAAACACCGGGGAGCTGTTTTTT. The rearrangement joins TRBV30 to TRBJ2-2, with a possible D match to TRBD2 (5 bases). The germline V gene encodes CDR1 GTSNPN and CDR2 SVGIG (reference sequence). V was clipped by 5 bases and J by 2 bases, with 9 bases between them. CDR3 length: 13 residues. Looking up the rest from reference TRBV30 and TRBJ2-2 gives the full variable domain: SQTIHQWPATLVQPVGSPLSLECTVEGTSNPNLYWYRQAAGRGLQLLFYSVGIGQISSEVPQNLSASRPQDRQFILSSKKLLLSDSGFYLCAWASGNTGELFFGEGSRLTVL.

The CDR3 reads CASSVLGTDTQYF. The CDR3 nucleotides are TGTGCCAGCAGCGTATTAGGCACAGATACGCAGTATTTT. This chain connects TRBV9 to TRBJ2-3; no reliable D call. V lost 1 base and J 1 base, leaving 4 bases between the germline ends. Germline CDR1 and CDR2: SGDLS and YYNGEE. The length of the CDR3 is 13 residues. The variable domain in full, completed from reference TRBV9 and TRBJ2-3, reads DSGVTQTPKHLITATGQRVTLRCSPRSGDLSVYWYQQSLDQGLQFLIQYYNGEERAKGNILERFSAQQFPDLHSELNLSSLELGDSALYFCASSVLGTDTQYFGPGTRLTVL.

The rearrangement links TRBV7-9 to TRBJ1-2; no definite D call. There are 12 residues in the CDR3. Trimming removed 5 bases at V and 8 bases at J, with 12 bases between. CDR1 SEHNR and CDR2 FQNEAQ come from the germline V gene (reference sequence). The CDR3, as DNA: TGTGCCAGCAGCCTTTTACAGTCCGGCTACACCTTC. This codes for CASSLLQSGYTF.

This clone has only a few counts. The genes are TRBV30 and TRBJ2-2, with 7 bases aligning to TRBD2. V lost 4 bases, J lost 6 bases, and 8 bases stayed unmatched. CDR3 length: 14 residues. CDR1 and CDR2 from the germline V gene are GTSNPN and SVGIG (reference sequence). CDR3 protein: CAWTFGGLAGELFF. CDR3 sequence (DNA): TGTGCCTGGACCTTCGGGGGGTTGGCCGGGGAGCTGTTTTTT.

J is TRBJ2-5 and V is TRBV11-2; perhaps TRBD2 as D (5 bases). The ends were cut back, 1 base at V and 5 bases at J, with 5 bases in the middle. This CDR3 region has 12 residues. Germline-derived CDR1 and CDR2 are SGHAT and FQNNGV. CDR3 region: CASSLVAETQYF. The CDR3 nucleotides are TGTGCCAGCAGCTTAGTAGCGGAGACCCAGTACTTC.

The chain recombines TRBV4-3 with TRBJ1-3, with D tentatively TRBD1 (6 bases). Per the germline V gene, CDR1 is LGHNA and CDR2 is YSLEER. This CDR3 has 16 amino acids. The CDR3 DNA reads TGCGCAACCAGACAGGACCGATTTTCCTCTGGAAACACCATATATTTT. This encodes CATRQDRFSSGNTIYF.

This sequence joins TRBV10-3 and TRBJ1-1; 9 bases are a match to TRBD1. The CDR3 consists of 17 residues. The J segment lost 0 bases and the V segment lost 1 base, leaving 6 bases of the junction unmatched. Germline values: CDR1 ENHRY, CDR2 SYGVKD. CDR3 DNA sequence: TGTGCCATCAGTGAGTTACAGGGGGCGTTAATGAACACTGAAGCTTTCTTT. Translation: CAISELQGALMNTEAFF.

The J gene is TRBJ2-5, the V gene TRBV7-2, with 9 bases fitting TRBD1. J was trimmed by 2 bases and V by 0 bases; bases with no gene match: 10. The CDR3 loop spans 18 amino acids. Germline lookup yields CDR1 SGHTA and CDR2 FQGNSA. CDR3 DNA sequence: TGTGCCAGCAGCTTAGCCACCGGGACAGGGAGTGGGCAAGAGACCCAGTACTTC. Translating gives CASSLATGTGSGQETQYF.

This sequence joins TRBV6-2 or TRBV6-3 and TRBJ1-2; D gene unclear. Germline CDR1 MNHEY, CDR2 SVGEGT. V shed 0 bases and J shed 5 bases, with 13 bases lying between them. The CDR3 contains 15 residues. The CDR3 is CASSYSSVSQYGYTF. DNA of the CDR3: TGTGCCAGCAGTTACTCGAGCGTCAGTCAATATGGCTACACCTTC.

The rearrangement joins TRBV5-6 to TRBJ2-5; maybe TRBD2 (6 bases). Between the trimmed V and J ends, which lost 0 bases and 4 bases, there was a span of 13 bases. CDR3 length: 15 amino acids. CDR1 SGHDT and CDR2 YYEEEE come from the germline V gene. As DNA, the CDR3 is TGTGCCAGCAGCTTGGCCCGGGAGCCCAGAGAGACCCAGTACTTC. Amino acid sequence: CASSLAREPRETQYF.

This clone is a singleton in its sample. The chain links TRBV21-1 to TRBJ1-5; the table's D gene call, TRBD1, was not cross checked with the DNA. TRBV21-1 corresponds to a pseudogene. The CDR3 covers 17 residues. The CDR3 protein is CASSDKTGNLRYQPQHF. The CDR3, as DNA: TGTGCCAGCAGCGACAAAACAGGAAATTTGAGGTATCAGCCCCAGCATTTT.

The V call is TRBV4-1, the J call TRBJ1-1; D is unresolved. This CDR3 spans 17 amino acids. The V end was cut by 0 bases, the J end by 1 base, with 15 bases between. The germline CDR1 and CDR2 sequences are MGHRA and YSYEKL. DNA of the CDR3: TGCGCCAGCAGCCAAGATCTTTCAGGTCTGGGGAACACTGAAGCTTTCTTT. It encodes CASSQDLSGLGNTEAFF.

V is TRBV6-2 or TRBV6-3 and J is TRBJ2-7; 11 bases are a match to TRBD2. The CDR3 spans 14 residues. The junction had 2 bases not matched to a gene; V was cut back by 5 bases and J by 2 bases. Per germline, CDR1 MNHEY and CDR2 SVGEGT. The CDR3 protein is CASSISGGAYEQYF. Here the CDR3 DNA reads TGTGCCAGCAGTATTAGCGGGGGGGCCTACGAGCAGTACTTC.

The V gene is TRBV19, the J gene TRBJ1-5; 9 bases are shared with TRBD1. The junction had 5 bases not matched to a gene; V was cut back by 4 bases and J by 7 bases. This CDR3 has 14 residues. Germline V CDR1 and CDR2: LNHDA, SQIVND (reference sequence). The DNA of the CDR3 is TGTGCCAGTAGTACCCGACAGGGGGGCCAGCCCCAGCATTTT. It is translated as CASSTRQGGQPQHF.

The V gene is TRBV6-2 or TRBV6-3, the J gene TRBJ1-3; TRBD1 matches at 7 bases. From germline, CDR1 is MNHEY and CDR2 SVGEGT. The junction had 7 bases not matched to a gene; V was cut back by 2 bases and J by 0 bases. This CDR3 spans 17 amino acids. DNA for the CDR3: TGTGCCAGCAGTTACCTGACAGGGCGGACCTCTGGAAACACCATATATTTT. This gives the protein CASSYLTGRTSGNTIYF.

This clone came up once. V and J are TRBV7-2 and TRBJ2-5; 11 bases map to TRBD2. The CDR3 runs to 16 residues. Germline trimming cut 2 bases from V and 1 base from J; bases unmatched to any gene: 3. Germline V gene lookup returns CDR1 SGHTA and CDR2 FQGNSA. This CDR3 is CASSLRTSGGQETQYF. CDR3 sequence (DNA): TGTGCCAGCAGCTTACGAACTAGCGGGGGCCAAGAGACCCAGTACTTC.

This chain uses TRBV7-2 with TRBJ2-7; 8 bases agree with TRBD1. V lost 4 bases to trimming and J lost 6 bases; unmatched junction nucleotides: 8. The germline CDR1 and CDR2 sequences are SGHTA and FQGNSA. This CDR3 spans 14 amino acids. The CDR3: CASSSQGARGEQYF. The CDR3 coding sequence is TGTGCCAGCAGCTCCCAGGGGGCGCGGGGCGAGCAGTACTTC.

The gene calls are TRBV7-2 and TRBJ2-1, with D possibly matching TRBD2 (6 bases). This CDR3 region has 14 residues. The germline CDR1 and CDR2 sequences are SGHTA and FQGNSA. Trimming took 5 bases from V and 12 from J, leaving 20 bases between them. CDR3 DNA: TGTGCCAGCAGCCCCGGGACTCTTCATCCCGGGCAGTTCTTC. Translation gives CASSPGTLHPGQFF.

J is TRBJ1-1 and V is TRBV19; D call uncertain. The CDR3 sequence is 13 residues long. The germline V gene encodes CDR1 LNHDA and CDR2 SQIVND (reference sequence). The V and J ends lost 3 bases and 1 base respectively, with 6 bases between them. CDR3 protein: CASSIPENTEAFF. The CDR3 coding sequence is TGTGCCAGTAGTATCCCAGAGAACACTGAAGCTTTCTTT.

The gene calls are TRBV5-1 and TRBJ2-3; no firm D call. Looked up from germline, CDR1 is SGHRS and CDR2 is YFSETQ. V shed 0 bases and J shed 3 bases, with 11 bases lying between them. The CDR3 contains 15 residues. CDR3 sequence (DNA): TGCGCCAGCAGCTTGGAGGAGACCCTGACAGATACGCAGTATTTT. Amino acids: CASSLEETLTDTQYF.